This is a list of T cell receptor beta chains from one sample in a study of T cells after yellow fever vaccination. TCRdb fed the 5' RACE reads into MiXCR, producing one record per CDR3 protein. The sample consists of 150,000 to 200,000 distinct CDR3 sequences, 6.2% of them appearing once. Sequenced material: CD4+ T cells sorted from PBMCs, taken on the day of the first yellow fever vaccination. The receptors were gathered from a man between 18 and 35 years old who received the YFV17D yellow fever vaccine. Both conserved end residues are part of each CDR3. Fields, in order: J gene, clone size, D gene, V gene, CDR3 protein, CDR3 DNA. D genes are given only for firm matches. Some rows mark clone size as missing; the rest say once, few, many or name a class of expanded clone.

TRBJ1-1,many,TRBD1,TRBV29-1,CSVVNPTGGGEAFF,TGCAGCGTTGTAAACCCCACAGGGGGGGGTGAAGCTTTCTTT
TRBJ1-5,.,TRBD1,TRBV7-2,CASTTGGSNYQPQHF,TGTGCCAGCACCACAGGGGGGTCGAACTATCAGCCCCAGCATTTT
TRBJ1-1,few,.,TRBV3-1,CASSQDIGAAEGFHF,TGTGCCAGCAGCCAAGATATTGGGGCGGCCGAGGGGTTCCACTTT
TRBJ1-2,many,TRBD1,TRBV18,CASSPTGTGERSYGYTF,TGTGCCAGCTCACCAACCGGGACAGGGGAGAGAAGCTATGGCTACACCTTC
TRBJ2-3,many,.,TRBV5-1,CASSFWTADTQYF,TGCGCCAGCAGCTTTTGGACGGCAGATACGCAGTATTTT
TRBJ2-3,many,.,TRBV18,CASSPPVRTDTQYF,TGTGCCAGCTCACCACCGGTCCGCACAGATACGCAGTATTTT
TRBJ2-2,many,.,TRBV18,CASSTNTGELFF,TGTGCCAGCTCAACAAACACCGGGGAGCTGTTTTTT
TRBJ2-2,many,TRBD1,TRBV24-1,CATSETGQGGTGELFF,TGTGCCACCAGTGAGACCGGACAGGGGGGCACCGGGGAGCTGTTTTTT
TRBJ1-4,few,.,TRBV7-8,CASSLNGGEKLFF,TGTGCCAGCAGCTTGAATGGGGGTGAAAAACTGTTTTTT
TRBJ1-5,many,.,TRBV10-2,CASSLPNQPQHF,TGCGCCAGCAGCCTCCCTAATCAGCCCCAGCATTTT
TRBJ2-3,many,TRBD1,TRBV10-3,CATRDREGSTDTQYF,TGTGCCACTCGGGACAGGGAGGGAAGCACAGATACGCAGTATTTT
TRBJ2-6,many,.,TRBV12-3/TRBV12-4,CASSLDRISGANVLTF,TGTGCCAGCAGTTTAGACAGGATCTCTGGGGCCAACGTCCTGACTTTC
TRBJ1-4,few,.,TRBV6-5,CASSYSIGNEKLFF,TGTGCCAGCAGTTACTCGATAGGGAATGAAAAACTGTTTTTT
TRBJ2-1,.,.,TRBV9,CASSVESRTEQFF,TGTGCCAGCAGCGTAGAATCGAGGACAGAGCAGTTCTTC
TRBJ2-3,.,TRBD2,TRBV3-1,CASCLGGGEAQYF,TGTGCCTCCTGCCTGGGGGGGGGGGAAGCGCAGTATTTT
TRBJ2-7,few,.,TRBV7-2,CASSLLSSEQYF,TGTGCCAGCAGCTTACTAAGCAGTGAGCAGTACTTC
TRBJ2-7,.,.,TRBV4-2,CASSQERLDRPYF,TGTGCCAGCAGCCAAGAACGGTTGGACCGACCGTACTTC
TRBJ2-3,few,.,TRBV11-3,CASSPGTLSDTQYF,TGTGCCAGCAGCCCTGGGACACTCTCAGATACGCAGTATTTT
TRBJ1-1,many,.,TRBV12-3/TRBV12-4,CASMFLNTEAFF,TGTGCCAGCATGTTCTTGAACACTGAAGCTTTCTTT
TRBJ2-3,many,.,TRBV18,CASSPLLDTQYF,TGTGCCAGCTCACCTCTACTAGATACGCAGTATTTT
TRBJ2-1,.,TRBD2,TRBV12-3/TRBV12-4,CASSPRGLAGVVEQFF,TGTGCCAGCAGTCCCCGGGGACTAGCGGGGGTGGTGGAGCAGTTCTTC
TRBJ1-2,many,.,TRBV7-9,CASSSSIGNGYTF,TGTGCCAGCAGCTCCTCTATTGGGAATGGCTACACCTTC
TRBJ2-3,.,TRBD2,TRBV18,CASSPRSGLAGVTDTQYF,TGTGCCAGCTCACCTCGGTCGGGACTAGCGGGGGTTACAGATACGCAGTATTTT
TRBJ1-2,many,.,TRBV6-5,CASSYDPANYGYTF,TGTGCCAGCAGTTACGATCCAGCTAACTATGGCTACACCTTC
TRBJ1-5,.,.,TRBV10-3,CAISEGRTGHSNQPQHF,TGTGCCATCAGTGAGGGCCGAACAGGGCATAGCAATCAGCCCCAGCATTTT
TRBJ1-5,.,.,TRBV10-3,CASCSGAGNQPQHF,TGTGCCAGCTGCTCGGGGGCGGGGAATCAGCCCCAGCATTTT
TRBJ2-2,.,.,TRBV6-1,CASSRGGLSLNTGELFF,TGTGCCAGCAGCCGAGGGGGGCTATCACTAAACACCGGGGAGCTGTTTTTT
TRBJ2-3,many,.,TRBV24-1,CATSDPGDGGDTQYF,TGTGCCACCAGTGACCCCGGGGATGGGGGAGATACGCAGTATTTT
TRBJ1-1,many,.,TRBV7-9,CASSLEYVQNTEAFF,TGTGCCAGCAGCTTAGAGTATGTACAGAACACTGAAGCTTTCTTT
TRBJ1-5,many,.,TRBV18,CASSPGSGGNQPQHF,TGTGCCAGCTCTCCCGGGTCCGGGGGGAATCAGCCCCAGCATTTT
TRBJ1-4,few,.,TRBV5-4,CASSLDLRGAKLFF,TGTGCCAGCAGCTTGGATTTGCGGGGGGCAAAACTGTTTTTT
TRBJ1-1,many,.,TRBV28,CASSRTLGTEAFF,TGTGCCAGCAGCCGGACCTTGGGCACTGAAGCTTTCTTT
TRBJ1-5,.,.,TRBV7-2,CASSMLRGHQPQHF,TGTGCCAGCTCTATGTTACGTGGGCATCAGCCCCAGCATTTT
TRBJ2-2,few,TRBD2,TRBV20-1,CSAAPGGANTGELFF,TGCAGTGCCGCCCCGGGGGGGGCGAACACCGGGGAGCTGTTTTTT
TRBJ2-1,many,TRBD2,TRBV20-1,CSARDPLDQRGEQFF,TGCAGTGCTAGAGATCCCCTGGACCAGCGGGGTGAGCAGTTCTTC
TRBJ2-3,many,TRBD2,TRBV7-2,CASSLRRGVGTQYF,TGTGCCAGCAGCTTAAGGCGGGGGGTCGGTACGCAGTATTTT
TRBJ2-1,few,.,TRBV7-2,CASSPYRGNEQFF,TGTGCCAGCAGTCCTTATCGGGGAAATGAGCAGTTCTTC